Each of the 8 T cell receptor beta chains below was sequenced from the same sample in a study of blood T cell repertoires in COVID-19. Assay used: immunoSEQ multiplex PCR; TCRdb lists only in-frame clones, some missing. The sample lists about 400,000 clones; approximately 86% were seen once. Sequenced input: PBMCs or T cells enriched from blood (not recorded which). The source of these receptors is a woman between 40 and 50 years old with acute COVID-19.

V and J are TRBV15 and TRBJ1-5; D ambiguous. V lost 0 bases, J lost 6 bases, and 12 bases lay in between. The germline V gene has CDR1 LNHNV and CDR2 YYDKDF (reference sequence). The CDR3 spans 15 residues. CDR3 in amino acids: CATSRDGVAIQPQHF. The CDR3 DNA is TGTGCCACCAGCAGAGACGGGGTTGCGATTCAGCCCCAGCATTTT. The full variable domain, completed using reference TRBV15 and TRBJ1-5, is DAMVIQNPRYQVTQFGKPVTLSCSQTLNHNVMYWYQQKSSQAPKLLFHYYDKDFNNEADTPDNFQSRRPNTSFCFLDIRSPGLGDTAMYLCATSRDGVAIQPQHFGDGTRLSIL.

The CDR3 bases are TGTGCCAGCAGCAAGGGACTAGCGGGGGCAGATACGCAGTATTTT. Translated: CASSKGLAGADTQYF. The chain recombines TRBV5-4 with TRBJ2-3; the match to TRBD2 covers 14 bases. Looked up from germline, CDR1 is SGHNT and CDR2 is YYREEE (reference sequence). V dropped 4 bases and J dropped 4; count of bases not matched to a gene: 2. The CDR3 is 15 amino acids.

This sequence joins TRBV7-2 and TRBJ2-1; 12 bases are a match to TRBD2. There are 18 residues in the CDR3. Germline CDR1 is SGHTA and CDR2 is FQGNSA. The V and J ends lost 2 bases and 6 bases, in that order; junction bases with no gene match: 11. CDR3 coding DNA: TGTGCCAGCAGCTTAATCCGCTCTAGCGGGGGGGCCGGCAATGAGCAGTTCTTC. Translated, it gives CASSLIRSSGGAGNEQFF. The entire variable domain, with the rest obtained from reference TRBV7-2 and TRBJ2-1, is as follows: GAGVSQSPSNKVTEKGKDVELRCDPISGHTALYWYRQSLGQGLEFLIYFQGNSAPDKSGLPSDRFSAERTGGSVSTLTIQRTQQEDSAVYLCASSLIRSSGGAGNEQFFGPGTRLTVL.

The chain joins TRBV18 to TRBJ2-1, with a tentative D call TRBD1 (6 bases). V lost 4 bases to trimming and J lost 0 bases, with 19 bases between them. CDR1 is KGHSH and CDR2 is LQKENI in the germline V gene. CDR3 length: 18 residues. This CDR3 reads CASSQYTGGRGSYNEQFF. In DNA form, the CDR3 reads TGTGCCAGCTCACAATACACAGGCGGCAGGGGCTCCTACAATGAGCAGTTCTTC.

This chain uses TRBV2 with TRBJ1-2, with 7 bases identical to TRBD1. Looked up from germline, CDR1 is SNHLY and CDR2 is FYNNEI. V trimming: 4 bases; J trimming: 7 bases; junction bases outside the gene matches: 12. The CDR3 spans 15 residues. CDR3 in DNA: TGTGCCAGCAGTGTTAGGGACAGACCCTTTGGTGGCTACACCTTC. Translation: CASSVRDRPFGGYTF. Full variable domain (outside the CDR3, taken from reference TRBV2 and TRBJ1-2): EPEVTQTPSHQVTQMGQEVILRCVPISNHLYFYWYRQILGQKVEFLVSFYNNEISEKSEIFDDQFSVERPDGSNFTLKIRSTKLEDSAMYFCASSVRDRPFGGYTFGSGTRLTVV.

This chain links TRBV30 with TRBJ2-5, with 7 bases identical to TRBD1. The length of the CDR3 is 14 residues. J gave up 5 bases and V 6 bases, and 12 bases lay outside the gene matches. Germline assignment: CDR1 GTSNPN and CDR2 SVGIG (reference sequence). Here the CDR3 reads CACNPQGVGETQYF. CDR3 DNA sequence: TGTGCCTGCAATCCCCAGGGGGTCGGGGAGACCCAGTACTTC.

The rearrangement links TRBV2 to TRBJ1-6, with 9 bases lining up with TRBD1. This CDR3 is 13 amino acids long. CDR1 SNHLY and CDR2 FYNNEI come from the germline V gene. The ends lost 8 bases at V and 9 bases at J; junction bases unmatched: 5. This CDR3 is CASGGTGSSPLHF. The DNA for the CDR3 is TGTGCCAGCGGCGGGACAGGGAGTTCACCCCTCCACTTT. Full variable domain (outside the CDR3, taken from reference TRBV2 and TRBJ1-6): EPEVTQTPSHQVTQMGQEVILRCVPISNHLYFYWYRQILGQKVEFLVSFYNNEISEKSEIFDDQFSVERPDGSNFTLKIRSTKLEDSAMYFCASGGTGSSPLHFGNGTRLTVT.

This chain links TRBV30 with TRBJ1-1; the match to TRBD1 covers 7 bases. Trimming at V came to 1 base and at J to 5 bases, leaving 10 bases not matched to a gene. Germline V gene sequence: CDR1 GTSNPN, CDR2 SVGIG (reference sequence). The CDR3 extends over 15 amino acids. In nucleotides, the CDR3 is TGTGCCTGGAGTGAGATGACAGGGCGATATACTGAAGCTTTCTTT. Translated, it gives CAWSEMTGRYTEAFF. Full variable domain (missing parts from reference TRBV30 and TRBJ1-1): SQTIHQWPATLVQPVGSPLSLECTVEGTSNPNLYWYRQAAGRGLQLLFYSVGIGQISSEVPQNLSASRPQDRQFILSSKKLLLSDSGFYLCAWSEMTGRYTEAFFGQGTRLTVV.